This T cell receptor beta chain originates from a study of blood T cells in healthy people across ages. Per the germline V gene, CDR1 is SGDLS and CDR2 is YYNGEE. The length of the CDR3 is 14 residues. V was trimmed by 0 bases and J by 5 bases, leaving 9 bases between them. Together with a sample-barcoded 5' primer, a J-beta primer mix was included in a second PCR lasting about 7 to 12 cycles. TCRdb re-derived calls from the 5' RACE reads in MiXCR, one entry per CDR3 protein. The table shows fewer than 2 million distinct CDR3 sequences, with about two fifths occurring only once. The gene calls are TRBV9 and TRBJ1-5; D is uncertain. The sequence derives from a human donor in good health. The source material was blood. The CDR3 is CASSVEIGDQPQHF. DNA for the CDR3: TGTGCCAGCAGCGTAGAGATAGGAGATCAGCCCCAGCATTTT. Together with reference TRBV9 and TRBJ1-5, the CDR3 gives the full variable domain: DSGVTQTPKHLITATGQRVTLRCSPRSGDLSVYWYQQSLDQGLQFLIQYYNGEERAKGNILERFSAQQFPDLHSELNLSSLELGDSALYFCASSVEIGDQPQHFGDGTRLSIL.